This T cell receptor beta chain was profiled in a study of regulatory T cells after allogeneic stem cell transplantation (dated by TCRdb to the late 2010s). General notes on the study: Patients were divided into groups based on whether acute graft-versus-host disease developed within 100 days of stem cell transplantation. CD4+CD25+CD127- regulatory T cells were isolated from patient PBMCs by fluorescence-activated cell sorting. Conventional CD4+ T cells defined as CD4+CD25+/-CD127+ were also sorted and TCR-sequenced for comparison in the study. The regulatory T-cell TCR repertoire after allogeneic stem cell transplantation was compared between patients with and without acute graft-versus-host disease. Study-level results and caveats: No regulatory T-cell clones were shared by all patients, and sorted cell numbers did not correlate significantly with the inverse Simpson index. Whether or not patients had graft-versus-host disease, conventional CD4+ T-cell repertoire diversity showed no significant difference. In non-GvHD patients, the top 10 regulatory T-cell clones took up a significantly larger share of the repertoire, which suggests that presumably allo-specific protective clones had expanded. Because the patient sample size was small, the findings needed validation in a larger cohort. The regulatory T-cell TCR repertoire was less diverse and more focused in patients without graft-versus-host disease than in patients with graft-versus-host disease.

Note on this clonotype: The antigen this receptor binds is unknown. One end of the junction varies from germline; a read error may be responsible.

Sequencing instrument: Illumina MiSeq. Reverse transcription of RNA was performed with the SMARTer RACE cDNA Amplification kit, after which the TCR beta CDR3 region was amplified. The RNeasy Mini Kit was used to extract RNA from the sorted cells. TCR beta amplicons were sequenced using Illumina paired-end sequencing. Per the original workflow: MiXCR, VDJtools and the tcR R package were the tools used to analyze the TCR repertoire. Diversity was quantified with the inverse Simpson index, and clones were binned as rare, small, medium or expanded by repertoire proportion. The public sequencing data were trimmed at Q25 with fastp and processed into clonotypes with MiXCR by TCRdb, which kept only in-frame beta chains. Identical CDR3 protein sequences are pooled into one entry, listed with their most common genes and DNA. V and J calls and clone size were set by TCRdb, not the authors. The sample includes 4,000 to 5,000 distinct CDR3 sequences, with roughly 96% observed a single time. Of the sample, 35% to 45% is held by the ten largest clones.

The time point label corresponds to: 30 days after allogeneic hematopoietic stem cell transplantation. At 30 days after allogeneic hematopoietic stem cell transplantation, peripheral blood mononuclear cells were collected from the patients. The CDR3 starts with the cysteine, ends with the phenylalanine, and has 15 residues. Kept here is only the CDR3 DNA, which spans 45 bases and is read in frame from base 1. Via the germline V gene, CDR1 is SNHLY and CDR2 FYNNEI. The chain joins TRBV2 to TRBJ1-6, with the D segment identity uncertain. Specimen: sorted CD4+ T cells from blood (whether regulatory or conventional is not recorded), collected 30 days after allogeneic stem cell transplant. The clonotype comes from a human patient who had an allogeneic stem cell transplant, so the T cells may come from the graft donor. The DNA reads as follows: TGTGCCAGAAGCACTAGGAGCGCCTATAATGCACCCCTCCACTTT. Translation gives CARSTRSAYNAPLHF.